These T cell receptor beta chains were read from a single sample in a study of blood T cell repertoires in COVID-19. Clones were read by immunoSEQ multiplex PCR, and TCRdb kept only the in-frame ones, dropping some. The repertoire holds 100,000 to 150,000 clones, with 55% to 70% as singletons. The sequenced material came from peripheral blood. Source of these receptors: a woman between 70 and 85 years old with acute or convalescent COVID-19. CDR3s include the opening cysteine and the closing phenylalanine or tryptophan.

CDR3 protein | CDR3 length | J gene | V gene
CASRAGTGNSPLHF | 14 | TRBJ1-6 | TRBV6-5
CASSGTATYEQYF | 13 | TRBJ2-7 | TRBV7-9
CASSEVTGVNQPQHF | 15 | TRBJ1-5 | TRBV6-1
CASSQMTGTEAFF | 13 | TRBJ1-1 | TRBV14
CASSPEGWMNTEAFF | 15 | TRBJ1-1 | TRBV13
CASYSNQPQHF | 11 | TRBJ1-5 | TRBV28
CASSLGGGSYQPQHF | 15 | TRBJ1-5 | TRBV5-1
CASSQGTSGRRTGELFF | 17 | TRBJ2-2 | TRBV3-1/TRBV3-2
CASSPGQLASYNEQFF | 16 | TRBJ2-1 | TRBV5-1
CAWRQGPGTEAFF | 13 | TRBJ1-1 | TRBV30
CASSLVTGVFSGANVLTF | 18 | TRBJ2-6 | TRBV5-6
CASSPGTRSNQPQHF | 15 | TRBJ1-5 | TRBV28
CASSAAGISTDTQYF | 15 | TRBJ2-3 | TRBV25-1
CASSIGGRVTDTQYF | 15 | TRBJ2-3 | TRBV19
CASSFAQPSTDTQYF | 15 | TRBJ2-3 | TRBV5-1
CASSEGDRDHGYTF | 14 | TRBJ1-2 | TRBV10-2
CASARGAGVTGELFF | 15 | TRBJ2-2 | TRBV4-3
CASSSERDTQYF | 12 | TRBJ2-3 | TRBV28
CASSLSQGSPYEQYF | 15 | TRBJ2-7 | TRBV27
CASSLAASGGLVETQYF | 17 | TRBJ2-5 | TRBV7-9
CASSLLAGGDEKLFF | 15 | TRBJ1-4 | TRBV28
CASSPNAGLGYEQYF | 15 | TRBJ2-7 | TRBV4-1
CASSQDRTLRNQPQHF | 16 | TRBJ1-5 | TRBV4-1
CASSSAYGYTF | 11 | TRBJ1-2 | TRBV19
CASRRGPYRELFF | 13 | TRBJ2-2 | TRBV12-3/TRBV12-4
CASSLTQNTEAFF | 13 | TRBJ1-1 | TRBV7-2
CASSRGQGHYGYTF | 14 | TRBJ1-2 | TRBV18
CASSSESVSLEAFF | 14 | TRBJ1-1 | TRBV5-5
CASSYQGGSTTGELFF | 16 | TRBJ2-2 | TRBV11-3
CASSETRETQYF | 12 | TRBJ2-5 | TRBV5-1
CSVTGTGEPNVLTF | 14 | TRBJ2-6 | TRBV29-1
CASRPLGGITGELFF | 15 | TRBJ2-2 | TRBV3-1/TRBV3-2
CASSYGGQQHF | 11 | TRBJ1-5 | TRBV6-2/TRBV6-3
CASSIDRIYNSPLHF | 15 | TRBJ1-6 | TRBV5-8
CAWTGQHTGELFF | 13 | TRBJ2-2 | TRBV30
CASSEAGRGRNQPQHF | 16 | TRBJ1-5 | TRBV6-1
CASSLRTGEDTQYF | 14 | TRBJ2-3 | TRBV5-1
CASSFTWDRGRGYTF | 15 | TRBJ1-2 | TRBV28
CASREVGGLANEQFF | 15 | TRBJ2-1 | TRBV10-2
CASGRGITDTQYF | 13 | TRBJ2-3 | TRBV12-3/TRBV12-4
CASRGQGRNSPLHF | 14 | TRBJ1-6 | TRBV14
CSASVRDEKLFF | 12 | TRBJ1-4 | TRBV20-1
CASSALAILTGEDTQYF | 17 | TRBJ2-3 | TRBV9
CASSLGGNGELFF | 13 | TRBJ2-2 | TRBV12-3/TRBV12-4
CSVGAPRQFF | 10 | TRBJ2-1 | TRBV29-1
CASSLGQYNEQFF | 13 | TRBJ2-1 | TRBV27
CASSLSDRGIGYGYTF | 16 | TRBJ1-2 | TRBV19
CSVAGGENTEAFF | 13 | TRBJ1-1 | TRBV29-1
CASITGTGGTGELFF | 15 | TRBJ2-2 | TRBV19
CASSRLGGRAADTQYF | 16 | TRBJ2-3 | TRBV18
CASSGQGDQPQHF | 13 | TRBJ1-5 | TRBV6-5
CASSSFQETQYF | 12 | TRBJ2-5 | TRBV5-8
CASSLGQGDGYTF | 13 | TRBJ1-2 | TRBV12-3/TRBV12-4
CASSEFRDRSYGYTF | 15 | TRBJ1-2 | TRBV2
CASSSRRDPNTEAFF | 15 | TRBJ1-1 | TRBV5-5
CASSLGGGRNTIYF | 14 | TRBJ1-3 | TRBV7-9
CASSQDLGVQGFPTYEQYF | 19 | TRBJ2-7 | TRBV4-3